The 30 T cell receptor beta chains presented below share a single source sample, sequenced in a study of shared clonotypes between healthy human individuals. The table came from immunoSEQ multiplex PCR; TCRdb's copy has only in-frame clones and leaves some out. The profile shows approximately 810,000 clones, nearly 95% of them singletons. CD45RO-negative CD8 cells positively selected for CCR7 made up the naive population, which excluded terminally differentiated effector memory CD45RA+ cells. The sequencing input was naive CD8+ T cells sorted from blood. The origin of the receptors is a man under 40 in good health.

The chain joins TRBV5-8 to TRBJ2-7; maybe TRBD1 (6 bases). Germline loops: CDR1 SGHTS, CDR2 YDEGEE. V was cut by 1 base and J by 2 bases, with 10 bases left in between. The CDR3 runs 14 residues. The CDR3 coding sequence is TGTGCCAGCAGCTTGCGGACAGCAACCTACGAGCAGTACTTC. Its translation: CASSLRTATYEQYF.

V gene TRBV28 combines with J gene TRBJ2-7; maybe TRBD1 (6 bases). Between the trimmed V and J ends, which lost 2 bases and 2 bases, there was a span of 13 bases. This CDR3 spans 15 amino acids. CDR1 is MDHEN, CDR2 SYDVKM, per germline. The CDR3 sequence: CASSLNRAPAYEQYF. The DNA of the CDR3 is TGTGCCAGCAGTTTAAACAGGGCCCCAGCCTACGAGCAGTACTTC.

The chain employs TRBV27 and TRBJ1-2, with D unclear. The CDR3 extends over 15 amino acids. Germline CDR1 MNHEY, CDR2 SMNVEV (reference sequence). Trimming left V 6 bases short and J 4 bases short, with 18 bases between. CDR3 sequence reads: CASRGNMGVSYGYTF. The CDR3 region has the DNA TGTGCCAGCAGGGGGAACATGGGTGTAAGCTATGGCTACACCTTC.

The rearrangement uses TRBV7-9 and TRBJ1-1; TRBD1 aligns across 9 bases. The CDR3 has 17 amino acids. Per the germline V gene, CDR1 is SEHNR and CDR2 is FQNEAQ (reference sequence). V shed 2 bases, J shed 6 bases, and the junction held 13 bases outside the gene matches. CDR3: CASSLSVFRDRVPEAFF. In DNA form, the CDR3 reads TGTGCCAGCAGCTTATCAGTGTTCCGGGACAGGGTCCCTGAAGCTTTCTTT.

With respect to this clone: Distinct nucleotide sequences in the sample also encode this CDR3. CDR3 amino acids: CASSFPGNEQFF. CDR3 bases: TGTGCCAGCAGTTTTCCGGGGAATGAGCAGTTCTTC. The V gene is TRBV28, the J gene TRBJ2-1; maybe TRBD2 (5 bases). Trimming removed 3 bases from V and 7 bases from J, with 7 bases in between. CDR1 and CDR2 (germline): MDHEN, SYDVKM. This CDR3 is built from 12 residues.

The V gene is TRBV9, the J gene TRBJ2-2; tentative D call: TRBD2 (5 bases). Trimming removed 1 base from V and 6 bases from J, with 22 bases in between. The germline CDR1 and CDR2 sequences are SGDLS and YYNGEE. This CDR3 is built from 18 residues. The CDR3 region has the DNA TGTGCCAGCAGCGTATCGAAAGAGGGCCCCTCAGGTGCCGGGGAGCTGTTTTTT. Its protein product is CASSVSKEGPSGAGELFF.

The CDR3 nucleotides read TGTGCCAGCAGCCCAGGACAGTCCCCGGCTTGGCTGGACTCTGGGGCCAACGTCCTGACTTTC. As protein: CASSPGQSPAWLDSGANVLTF. The rearrangement links TRBV14 to TRBJ2-6; perhaps TRBD1 as D (6 bases). The CDR3 has 21 amino acids. The germline gives CDR1 SGHDN, CDR2 FVKESK. V was shortened by 4 bases and J by 0 bases, with 25 bases between the two germline ends.

The chain carries TRBV2 and TRBJ1-5, with unresolved D. V lost 7 bases and J lost 1, with 8 bases in between. The CDR3 runs 13 residues. CDR1 is SNHLY and CDR2 is FYNNEI in the germline V gene. The CDR3 region has the DNA TGTGCCAGCAACGGTCGGAGCAATCAGCCCCAGCATTTT. Residues: CASNGRSNQPQHF.

This clone appeared a few times. The chain couples TRBV25-1 to TRBJ1-4; D is uncertain. In germline, CDR1 is MGHDK, CDR2 SYGVNS. V was shortened by 2 bases and J by 5 bases, with 9 bases between the two germline ends. The CDR3 totals 14 residues. The CDR3 sequence is CASSELGENEKLFF. For the CDR3, the DNA is TGTGCCAGCAGTGAACTCGGGGAGAATGAAAAACTGTTTTTT.

The J gene is TRBJ2-3, the V gene TRBV18; a weak D match, TRBD1 (5 bases). Germline V CDR1 and CDR2: KGHSH, LQKENI. V was pared by 3 bases and J by 3 bases, with 10 bases between. The CDR3 totals 14 residues. CDR3: CASSPQGRTDTQYF. For the CDR3, the DNA is TGTGCCAGCTCACCGCAGGGTAGGACAGATACGCAGTATTTT.

This chain joins TRBV28 and TRBJ2-3, with 8 bases aligning to TRBD1. With 4 bases clipped from V and 4 bases from J, the junction kept 7 bases outside the gene matches. The CDR3 spans 15 residues. Germline assignment: CDR1 MDHEN and CDR2 SYDVKM. In DNA, the CDR3 is TGTGCCAGCAGTTCCTCGGACAGGGTGTCAGATACGCAGTATTTT. Protein sequence: CASSSSDRVSDTQYF.

The V and J genes are TRBV7-9 and TRBJ2-2, with 7 positions matching TRBD2. Unmatched junction bases numbered 15, after V lost 5 bases and J lost 3 bases. Germline V gene sequence: CDR1 SEHNR, CDR2 FQNEAQ (reference sequence). This CDR3 has 18 amino acids. CDR3 in amino acids: CASSTSWLAEDHTGELFF. The CDR3 DNA reads TGTGCCAGCAGCACTAGCTGGCTAGCGGAGGACCACACCGGGGAGCTGTTTTTT.

The V gene is TRBV7-8, the J gene TRBJ2-1, with 8 nucleotides matching TRBD1. J gave up 7 bases and V 1 base, and 3 bases lay outside the gene matches. Germline V CDR1 and CDR2: SGHVS, FQNEAQ. The CDR3 spans 14 residues. CDR3 sequence: CASSLGQGWNEQFF. Here the CDR3 DNA reads TGTGCCAGCAGCTTAGGACAGGGGTGGAATGAGCAGTTCTTC.

V gene TRBV5-4 combines with J gene TRBJ2-1, with 13 bases fitting TRBD2. The germline V gene has CDR1 SGHNT and CDR2 YYREEE (reference sequence). This CDR3 has 16 amino acids. With V trimmed by 4 bases and J by 9 bases, 10 bases remained unmatched. CDR3 in amino acids: CASSGEGLAGDGEQFF. DNA of the CDR3: TGTGCCAGCAGCGGGGAAGGACTAGCGGGAGACGGTGAGCAGTTCTTC. Based on the CDR3 plus reference TRBV5-4 and TRBJ2-1, the full variable domain is ETGVTQSPTHLIKTRGQQVTLRCSSQSGHNTVSWYQQALGQGPQFIFQYYREEENGRGNFPPRFSGLQFPNYSSELNVNALELDDSALYLCASSGEGLAGDGEQFFGPGTRLTVL.

V and J are TRBV9 and TRBJ2-3, with 14 bases matching TRBD2. V gave up 0 bases and J gave up 3 bases; unmatched junction bases: 3. Looked up from germline, CDR1 is SGDLS and CDR2 is YYNGEE. This CDR3 spans 17 amino acids. The chain's CDR3 is CASSVVGTSGRTDTQYF. CDR3 sequence (DNA): TGTGCCAGCAGCGTAGTTGGGACTAGCGGGAGAACAGATACGCAGTATTTT. The full variable domain, its missing parts supplied by reference TRBV9 and TRBJ2-3, is DSGVTQTPKHLITATGQRVTLRCSPRSGDLSVYWYQQSLDQGLQFLIQYYNGEERAKGNILERFSAQQFPDLHSELNLSSLELGDSALYFCASSVVGTSGRTDTQYFGPGTRLTVL.

This clone showed up just once. The chain links TRBV6-1 to TRBJ1-5; D not resolved. CDR1 and CDR2 from the germline V gene are MNHNS and SASEGT. V was shortened by 6 bases and J by 5 bases, with 17 bases between the two germline ends. The CDR3 is 15 amino acids. CDR3 amino acids: CASRAVKEWYQPQHF. The CDR3, as DNA: TGTGCCAGCAGAGCAGTCAAGGAGTGGTATCAGCCCCAGCATTTT.

Notes on this clone: This sample also contains other DNA sequences that code for the same CDR3. V is TRBV7-9 and J is TRBJ2-7; TRBD1 agrees at 7 bases. Trimming cost V 4 bases and J 0 bases; bases outside gene matches: 3. This CDR3 contains 14 residues. Germline values: CDR1 SEHNR, CDR2 FQNEAQ (reference sequence). Written as DNA, the CDR3 is TGTGCCAGCAGCTCGGACAGGTCCTCCTACGAGCAGTACTTC. Encoded protein: CASSSDRSSYEQYF.

The chain uses TRBV29-1 and TRBJ2-1; D is possibly TRBD1 (5 bases). The CDR3 sequence is 12 residues long. Trimming stripped 4 bases from V and 8 bases from J, with 12 bases between. The germline V gene has CDR1 SQVTM and CDR2 ANQGSEA. The CDR3 sequence: CSVVAGMYEQFF. Written as DNA, the CDR3 is TGCAGCGTTGTCGCAGGGATGTATGAGCAGTTCTTC.

This rearrangement joins TRBV11-2 to TRBJ1-3; unclear D gene. The CDR3 extends over 17 amino acids. The V gene lost 2 bases and the J gene lost 1 base, with 15 bases spanning the gap. The germline V gene has CDR1 SGHAT and CDR2 FQNNGV. This chain's CDR3 is CASSLSSEGDSGNTIYF. For the CDR3, the DNA is TGTGCCAGCAGCTTATCCAGTGAGGGTGATTCTGGAAACACCATATATTTT.

The V call is TRBV19, the J call TRBJ2-2; D remains ambiguous. Germline V gene sequence: CDR1 LNHDA, CDR2 SQIVND (reference sequence). The CDR3 loop spans 15 amino acids. V was clipped by 2 bases and J by 7 bases, with 14 bases between them. In DNA form, the CDR3 reads TGTGCCAGTAGTATATCTGGGGTGCTAGGCGGGGAGCTGTTTTTT. Its translation: CASSISGVLGGELFF.

This chain joins TRBV7-2 and TRBJ2-1; 9 bases align to TRBD2. The CDR3 extends over 16 amino acids. Germline CDR1 reads SGHTA; CDR2 reads FQGNSA. J was trimmed by 7 bases and V by 7 bases; bases with no gene match: 14. The chain's CDR3 is CASNPFSGSLGNEQFF. CDR3 coding DNA: TGTGCCAGCAACCCTTTTAGCGGGAGCCTGGGAAATGAGCAGTTCTTC.

This clone appeared once. The chain uses TRBV7-9 and TRBJ2-1, with D unclear. The germline gives CDR1 SEHNR, CDR2 FQNEAQ (reference sequence). The CDR3 length is 15 residues. V was shortened by 4 bases and J by 5 bases, with 15 bases between the two germline ends. The CDR3: CASSSWNVRNNEQFF. The CDR3 DNA reads as TGTGCCAGCAGCTCCTGGAACGTCCGGAACAATGAGCAGTTCTTC.

The chain employs TRBV12-2 and TRBJ2-3. TRBV12-2 is given as a pseudogene. This CDR3 comprises 12 residues. The CDR3 coding sequence is TGTGCAAGTCCGTTACCCACAGATACGCAGTATTTT. It encodes CASPLPTDTQYF.

As concerns this clone: This sample includes further DNA sequences coding for the same CDR3. The J gene is TRBJ2-7, the V gene TRBV4-3; TRBD2 matches 10 bases. The V gene end was trimmed by 0 bases and the J gene end by 3 bases; junction bases not matched to a gene: 2. Germline CDR1 is LGHNA and CDR2 is YSLEER. This CDR3 contains 15 residues. CDR3 region: CASSQEGLADYEQYF. As DNA, the CDR3 is TGCGCCAGCAGCCAAGAAGGACTAGCGGACTACGAGCAGTACTTC.

The chain combines TRBV7-9 with TRBJ2-5; D possibly corresponds to TRBD1 (6 bases). Germline V gene lookup returns CDR1 SEHNR and CDR2 FQNEAQ (reference sequence). The CDR3 has 16 residues. V was cut by 3 bases and J by 2 bases, with 16 bases left in between. The DNA of the CDR3 is TGTGCCAGCAGCTTTTTCAGGGAAAGGGGGCAAGAGACCCAGTACTTC. This translates into CASSFFRERGQETQYF. Full variable domain (remainder filled in from reference TRBV7-9 and TRBJ2-5): DTGVSQNPRHKITKRGQNVTFRCDPISEHNRLYWYRQTLGQGPEFLTYFQNEAQLEKSRLLSDRFSAERPKGSFSTLEIQRTEQGDSAMYLCASSFFRERGQETQYFGPGTRLLVL.

The CDR3 reads CASSLTETGYQPQHF. The CDR3 bases are TGTGCCAGCAGCTTAACAGAAACGGGGTATCAGCCCCAGCATTTT. The chain links TRBV7-8 to TRBJ1-5; the D is unclear. The CDR3 is 15 amino acids. V dropped 2 bases and J dropped 5 bases, with 13 bases sitting between them. The germline CDR1 and CDR2 sequences are SGHVS and FQNEAQ.

The CDR3 spells CASTRQDSGANVLTF. DNA of the CDR3: TGTGCCAGCACTCGACAGGACTCTGGGGCCAACGTCCTGACTTTC. J is TRBJ2-6 and V is TRBV2; possible D gene TRBD1, 6 bases. The germline CDR1 and CDR2 sequences are SNHLY and FYNNEI. The CDR3 sequence is 15 residues long. The ends were cut back, 7 bases at V and 0 bases at J, with 10 bases in the middle.

This clone appeared once. The chain employs TRBV28 and TRBJ1-5; 9 bases are a match to TRBD1. The CDR3 consists of 15 residues. Germline lookup yields CDR1 MDHEN and CDR2 SYDVKM. J lost 5 bases, V lost 5 bases, and 7 bases had no gene match. The CDR3 nucleotides read TGTGCCAGCAGTGCCGGGACAGGGCTTTATCAGCCCCAGCATTTT. Protein: CASSAGTGLYQPQHF.

This clone appeared a single time. The chain employs TRBV5-1 and TRBJ2-1; the D gene is possibly TRBD2 (6 bases). V was shortened by 4 bases and J by 3 bases, with 8 bases between the two germline ends. Germline values: CDR1 SGHRS, CDR2 YFSETQ. The CDR3 extends over 13 amino acids. CDR3 residues: CASSQGLYNEQFF. The CDR3 nucleotides read TGCGCCAGCAGCCAGGGACTCTACAATGAGCAGTTCTTC. The complete variable domain, with remaining parts taken from reference TRBV5-1 and TRBJ2-1, reads KAGVTQTPRYLIKTRGQQVTLSCSPISGHRSVSWYQQTPGQGLQFLFEYFSETQRNKGNFPGRFSGRQFSNSRSEMNVSTLELGDSALYLCASSQGLYNEQFFGPGTRLTVL.

The J gene is TRBJ2-1, the V gene TRBV7-2, with D possibly matching TRBD2 (6 bases). Germline V gene sequence: CDR1 SGHTA, CDR2 FQGNSA. The CDR3 consists of 14 residues. Deletions cut 2 bases from V and 7 bases from J, with 12 bases between. The CDR3 bases are TGTGCCAGCAGCTTATGGGCGGGGAGGAATGAGCAGTTCTTC. Encoded protein: CASSLWAGRNEQFF.